This TCR beta chain is from a study of PD-L1 blockade in urothelial cancer. This CDR3 contains 14 residues. Looked up from germline, CDR1 is SGDLS and CDR2 is YYNGEE. The J segment lost 9 bases and the V segment lost 3 bases, leaving 10 bases of the junction unmatched. Regarding this clone: Antigen unknown.

Measured with immunoSEQ multiplex PCR; TCRdb has only the in-frame clones, and not every one. The sample lists about 46,000 clones, around 82% occurring once. Time point specified: peripheral blood 6 weeks after treatment start. A total of 1 to 8 samples per patient were collected pretreatment and on-treatment. Study observations and caveats: Better survival was predicted by below-median pretreatment blood TCR clonality. At the 3-week point, tumor-associated blood clones expanded more in durable-benefit patients.

The V and J genes are TRBV9 and TRBJ1-1; 8 bases agree with TRBD1. The source is a man aged 50 or older with urothelial cancer. This sample comprised PBMCs, obtained around atezolizumab (anti-PD-L1) treatment. The CDR3 DNA reads as TGTGCCAGCAGCGGAGGGGGACAGGTGGGTAAAGCTTTCTTT. This sequence encodes CASSGGGQVGKAFF.